This T cell receptor beta chain was documented in a study of shared clonotypes between healthy human individuals. Points from the study as a whole: Only blood underwent sampling, and tissue repertoires likely differ.

Remarks on this clone: Its antigen is not known. This likely traces to a read error, being one base from a far larger clone.

Per germline, CDR1 GTSNPN and CDR2 SVGIG (reference sequence). The CDR3 runs to 14 residues. Sequencing was performed with immunoSEQ multiplex PCR; in TCRdb, only in-frame clones are kept and a portion is missing. In the table there are 490,000 or so clones, less than 80% of which are singletons. This sequence joins TRBV30 and TRBJ2-5; TRBD2 matches 10 bases. The DNA end is more similar to TRBJ2-7, so the J call may be wrong. The source is a woman between 40 and 55 years old in good health. Some clones in this sample may be carry-over from other donors' samples. The sequenced material came from PBMCs. The CDR3 coding sequence is TGTGTCTGGAGTAGGGGACTAGCGATATACGAGCAGTACTTC. Its protein product is CVWSRGLAIYEQYF.